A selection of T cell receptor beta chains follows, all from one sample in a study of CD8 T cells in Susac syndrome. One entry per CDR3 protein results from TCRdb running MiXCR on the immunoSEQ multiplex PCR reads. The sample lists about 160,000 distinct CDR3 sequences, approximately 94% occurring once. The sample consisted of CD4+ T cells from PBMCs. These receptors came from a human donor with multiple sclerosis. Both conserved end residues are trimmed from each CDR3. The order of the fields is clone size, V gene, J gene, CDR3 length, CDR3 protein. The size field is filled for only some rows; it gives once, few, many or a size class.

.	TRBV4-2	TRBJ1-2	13	ASSQSMGPASGYT
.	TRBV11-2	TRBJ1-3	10	ASRIFGNTIY
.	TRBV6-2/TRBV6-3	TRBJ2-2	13	ASSYSGLNTGELF
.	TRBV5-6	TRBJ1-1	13	ASSPWRGVNTEAF
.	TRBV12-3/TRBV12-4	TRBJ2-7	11	ASNLSGVGEQY
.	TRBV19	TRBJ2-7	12	ASSLGPPIYEQH
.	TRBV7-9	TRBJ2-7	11	ASSPQQGYEQY
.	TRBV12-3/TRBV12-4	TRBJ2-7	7	ANTDEQY
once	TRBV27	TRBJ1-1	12	ASGDRDFHTEAF
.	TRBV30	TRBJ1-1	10	AWNRVRTEAF
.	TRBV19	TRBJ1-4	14	ASSGTAVLNNEKLF
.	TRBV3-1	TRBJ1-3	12	ASSRLLEGNTIY
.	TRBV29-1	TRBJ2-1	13	SVESTNSIYNEQF
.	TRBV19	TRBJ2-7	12	ASSITEISYEQY
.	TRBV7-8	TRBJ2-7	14	ASSALPGQGPYEQY
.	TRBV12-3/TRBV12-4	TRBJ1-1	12	ASSLTLFDTEAF
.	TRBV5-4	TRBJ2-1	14	ASSLGSAGGPNEQF
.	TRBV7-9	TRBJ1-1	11	ASSLPGLPEAF
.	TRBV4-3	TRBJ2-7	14	ASSQGGSTIPYEQY
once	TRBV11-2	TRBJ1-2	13	ASSSIRGANYGYT
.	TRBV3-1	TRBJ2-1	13	ASSFGGGTYNEQF
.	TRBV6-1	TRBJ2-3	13	ASTGTSGRIDTQY
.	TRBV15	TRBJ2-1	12	ATSRGTRGGEQF
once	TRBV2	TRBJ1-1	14	ASMGGQGLMNTEAF
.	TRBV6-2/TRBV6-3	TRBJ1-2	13	ASSYPSTGDYGYT
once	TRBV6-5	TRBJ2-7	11	ASRDRGVGEQY
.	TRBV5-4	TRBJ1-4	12	ASKSQGTDEKLF
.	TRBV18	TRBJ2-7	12	ASSPRQGKDEQY
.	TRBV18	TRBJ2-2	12	ASSRQGRTGELF
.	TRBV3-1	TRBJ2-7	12	ASSQEALSYEQY
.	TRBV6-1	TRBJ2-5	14	ASSPTRATPGETQY
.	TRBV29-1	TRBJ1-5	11	SVGTGTNQPQH
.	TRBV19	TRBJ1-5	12	ASSRRRGVAPQH
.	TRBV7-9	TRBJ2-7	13	ASSLGGFNSYEQY
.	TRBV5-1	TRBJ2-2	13	ASTGTTANTGELF
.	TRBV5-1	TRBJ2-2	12	ASSLTGPPGELF
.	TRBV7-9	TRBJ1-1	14	ASSSGGGAGNTEAF
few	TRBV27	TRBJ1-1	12	ASRDMGGPTEAF
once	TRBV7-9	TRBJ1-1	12	ASSSDRENTEAF
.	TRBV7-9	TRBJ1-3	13	ASSLLQGSGNTIY
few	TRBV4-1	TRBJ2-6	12	ASSPAPGANVLT